A single sample gave rise to the 27 T cell receptor beta chains below, sequenced in a study of cytomegalovirus exposure and HLA in healthy donors. Assay: immunoSEQ multiplex PCR; the TCRdb copy retains only in-frame clones and omits some. The table lists 250,000 to 350,000 clones, roughly nine tenths of them singletons, with approximately 1.1% in the top ten. Sequencing was carried out using PBMCs. These receptors were taken from a woman in her 30s in good health and CMV-seropositive.

The rearrangement joins TRBV27 to TRBJ2-3; D perhaps matches TRBD2 (7 bases). Trimming removed 6 bases at V and 0 bases at J, with 13 bases between. The CDR3 spans 15 residues. Germline V gene data show CDR1 as MNHEY and CDR2 as SMNVEV (reference sequence). The CDR3 protein is CASSWGGASTDTQYF. The CDR3 DNA follows: TGTGCCAGCAGCTGGGGGGGGGCGAGCACAGATACGCAGTATTTT.

The CDR3 here is CASSLGGGSNEQFF. The CDR3 bases are TGTGCCAGCAGCTTAGGGGGCGGGAGTAATGAGCAGTTCTTC. This chain connects TRBV7-9 to TRBJ2-1, with 7 bases lining up with TRBD2. V dropped 1 base and J dropped 7; count of bases not matched to a gene: 4. The CDR3 has 14 residues. Germline V gene lookup returns CDR1 SEHNR and CDR2 FQNEAQ (reference sequence).

The chain is built from TRBV27 and TRBJ2-1, with 12 nucleotides matching TRBD2. CDR3 length: 14 residues. With 5 bases clipped from V and 9 bases from J, the junction kept 5 bases outside the gene matches. Germline loops: CDR1 MNHEY, CDR2 SMNVEV (reference sequence). The CDR3 region is CASSTSGGLIEQFF. The DNA of the CDR3 is TGTGCCAGCAGTACTAGCGGGGGGCTAATTGAGCAGTTCTTC.

CDR3 DNA sequence: TGTGCCTGGAGGGAGGCTGGACTAGCGGGGACCACAGATACGCAGTATTTT. It codes for CAWREAGLAGTTDTQYF. The chain combines TRBV30 with TRBJ2-3; 12 nucleotides align to TRBD2. Germline V gene lookup returns CDR1 GTSNPN and CDR2 SVGIG (reference sequence). This CDR3 comprises 17 residues. V trimming: 3 bases; J trimming: 2 bases; junction bases outside the gene matches: 9.

With respect to this clone: The same CDR3 is also encoded by other DNA sequences in this sample. The CDR3 spells CSVGGTEAFF. The CDR3 DNA reads as TGCAGCGTTGGAGGGACTGAAGCTTTCTTT. J is TRBJ1-1 and V is TRBV29-1; D is ambiguous. The ends were cut back, 4 bases at V and 5 bases at J, with 5 bases in the middle. Germline V lookup: CDR1 SQVTM, CDR2 ANQGSEA. This CDR3 has 10 residues. Combining the CDR3 with reference TRBV29-1 and TRBJ1-1 gives the whole variable domain SAVISQKPSRDICQRGTSLTIQCQVDSQVTMMFWYRQQPGQSLTLIATANQGSEATYESGFVIDKFPISRPNLTFSTLTVSNMSPEDSSIYLCSVGGTEAFFGQGTRLTVV.

The rearrangement uses TRBV5-1 and TRBJ1-4, with 7 bases matching TRBD1. This CDR3 spans 14 amino acids. Germline V gene sequence: CDR1 SGHRS, CDR2 YFSETQ. Unmatched junction bases numbered 7, after V lost 4 bases and J lost 7 bases. The CDR3 bases are TGCGCCAGCAGCCTCGGGACAGCTTCTGAAAAACTGTTTTTT. It translates to CASSLGTASEKLFF. Variable domain in full (rest from reference TRBV5-1 and TRBJ1-4): KAGVTQTPRYLIKTRGQQVTLSCSPISGHRSVSWYQQTPGQGLQFLFEYFSETQRNKGNFPGRFSGRQFSNSRSEMNVSTLELGDSALYLCASSLGTASEKLFFGSGTQLSVL.

The chain employs TRBV29-1 and TRBJ1-2; the D is unclear. This CDR3 comprises 12 residues. Germline assignment: CDR1 SQVTM and CDR2 ANQGSEA. Between the trimmed V and J ends, which lost 4 bases and 2 bases, there was a span of 8 bases. This CDR3 is CSVVPINYGYTF. In DNA form, the CDR3 reads TGCAGCGTTGTCCCTATAAACTATGGCTACACCTTC.

The CDR3 DNA is TGTGCCAGCAGCCCGGGGGCGTATGAAGCTTTCTTT. Residues: CASSPGAYEAFF. The chain has TRBV28 and TRBJ1-1, with D possibly TRBD1 on 6 matching bases. Germline CDR1 is MDHEN and CDR2 is SYDVKM. The CDR3 spans 12 residues. V lost 6 bases to trimming and J lost 7 bases, with 12 bases between them.

The CDR3 coding sequence is TGTGCCAGCTCACCACCCCAGGGGGAAGAGACCCAGTACTTC. Translated: CASSPPQGEETQYF. The chain combines TRBV18 with TRBJ2-5; 7 bases align to TRBD1. CDR3 length: 14 residues. V shed 0 bases, J shed 3 bases, and the junction held 1 base outside the gene matches. CDR1 and CDR2 from the germline V gene are KGHSH and LQKENI. The full variable domain, with the rest looked up from reference TRBV18 and TRBJ2-5, is NAGVMQNPRHLVRRRGQEARLRCSPMKGHSHVYWYRQLPEEGLKFMVYLQKENIIDESGMPKERFSAEFPKEGPSILRIQQVVRGDSAAYFCASSPPQGEETQYFGPGTRLLVL.

The rearrangement links TRBV25-1 to TRBJ2-5; D might be TRBD1 (6 bases). This CDR3 is built from 15 residues. The ends were cut back, 2 bases at V and 6 bases at J, with 16 bases in the middle. The germline gives CDR1 MGHDK, CDR2 SYGVNS. The CDR3 DNA reads TGTGCCAGCAGTGAACCAGGGGACGGAAGAAAGACCCAGTACTTC. It specifies CASSEPGDGRKTQYF.

The rearrangement uses TRBV6-1 and TRBJ1-5; D uncertain. Germline V gene sequence: CDR1 MNHNS, CDR2 SASEGT. The V and J ends lost 4 bases and 1 base respectively, with 11 bases between them. CDR3 length: 15 residues. CDR3 amino acids: CASSVEGGSNQPQHF. DNA for the CDR3: TGTGCCAGCAGTGTCGAGGGTGGGAGCAATCAGCCCCAGCATTTT.

In this sample, this clone turned up once. The chain joins TRBV7-2 to TRBJ1-2; TRBD1 is a possible D gene (5 bases). V was cut by 1 base and J by 1 base, with 16 bases left in between. The CDR3 has 17 amino acids. Germline V gene sequence: CDR1 SGHTA, CDR2 FQGNSA. CDR3 DNA: TGTGCCAGCAGCTTAGGTTGGGGCGCGGGGGATAACTATGGCTACACCTTC. Encoded protein: CASSLGWGAGDNYGYTF.

CDR3 DNA sequence: TGTGCCAGCATGAACCCAGCCTACGAGCAGTACTTC. As protein: CASMNPAYEQYF. The chain uses TRBV27 and TRBJ2-7; D is unclear. The V end was cut by 7 bases, the J end by 2 bases, with 9 bases between. This CDR3 region has 12 residues. The germline V gene encodes CDR1 MNHEY and CDR2 SMNVEV (reference sequence).

This clone was found a few times. The V gene is TRBV30, the J gene TRBJ1-2, with D possibly TRBD1 on 5 matching bases. The germline V gene encodes CDR1 GTSNPN and CDR2 SVGIG (reference sequence). The V gene lost 2 bases and the J gene lost 2 bases, with 15 bases spanning the gap. This CDR3 is 15 amino acids long. The CDR3 DNA reads as TGTGCCTGGAGTTCCCCAGGGCAAGTGAACTATGGCTACACCTTC. It encodes CAWSSPGQVNYGYTF.

The chain carries TRBV25-1 and TRBJ2-1, with D possibly matching TRBD2 (5 bases). Germline values: CDR1 MGHDK, CDR2 SYGVNS. The CDR3 has 13 amino acids. V lost 6 bases, J lost 7 bases, and 13 bases lay in between. This chain's CDR3 is CASSGRRGNEQFF. CDR3 bases: TGTGCCAGCAGCGGGCGACGAGGGAATGAGCAGTTCTTC. Filled out from reference TRBV25-1 and TRBJ2-1, the complete variable domain reads EADIYQTPRYLVIGTGKKITLECSQTMGHDKMYWYQQDPGMELHLIHYSYGVNSTEKGDLSSESTVSRIRTEHFPLTLESARPSHTSQYLCASSGRRGNEQFFGPGTRLTVL.

The gene calls are TRBV2 and TRBJ2-7; possibly TRBD2 for D (6 bases). Germline V gives CDR1 SNHLY, CDR2 FYNNEI. V lost 6 bases and J 1 base, leaving 16 bases between the germline ends. The CDR3 contains 15 residues. CDR3 in amino acids: CASRPGGDRSYEQYF. The CDR3 DNA sequence: TGTGCCAGCAGACCCGGAGGGGACCGTTCCTACGAGCAGTACTTC.

This chain connects TRBV13 to TRBJ1-2, with a possible D match to TRBD1 (5 bases). V was trimmed by 0 bases and J by 4 bases, leaving 6 bases between them. Germline-derived CDR1 and CDR2 are PRHDT and FYEKMQ (reference sequence). CDR3 length: 13 residues. The CDR3 DNA reads as TGTGCCAGCAGCTTAGGGCAGGGCTATGGCTACACCTTC. It specifies CASSLGQGYGYTF.

The table lists this clone with a count of one. V gene TRBV6-1 combines with J gene TRBJ2-1; TRBD2 matches at 9 bases. This CDR3 spans 15 amino acids. V was clipped by 6 bases and J by 7 bases; unmatched bases: 10. CDR1 and CDR2 from the germline V gene are MNHNS and SASEGT. CDR3 sequence reads: CASSARTSADNEQFF. The CDR3 DNA reads TGTGCCAGCAGCGCAAGGACTAGCGCTGATAATGAGCAGTTCTTC.

The chain couples TRBV27 to TRBJ1-1; D perhaps matches TRBD1 (5 bases). The CDR3 has 18 amino acids. CDR1 is MNHEY and CDR2 is SMNVEV in the germline V gene (reference sequence). Trimming cost V 8 bases and J 3 bases, with 28 bases left between them. Here the CDR3 reads CASHPPGGTLRMDTEAFF. For the CDR3, the DNA is TGTGCCAGCCATCCCCCGGGCGGGACGCTTCGGATGGACACTGAAGCTTTCTTT.

The V gene is TRBV9, the J gene TRBJ1-5; D call uncertain. Trimming shortened V by 3 bases and J by 6 bases, and 10 bases separated the two germline ends. Per the germline V gene, CDR1 is SGDLS and CDR2 is YYNGEE. CDR3 length equals 13 residues. The CDR3 DNA sequence: TGTGCCAGCAGCGAAACCTTCTTTCAGCCCCAGCATTTT. Protein sequence: CASSETFFQPQHF.

The chain links TRBV4-1 to TRBJ1-6, with D tentatively TRBD1 (5 bases). This CDR3 has 16 residues. Germline loops: CDR1 MGHRA, CDR2 YSYEKL. Trimming took off 2 bases at V and 0 bases at J, with 8 bases between the two ends. CDR3 DNA sequence: TGCGCCAGCAGCCAACGACAGAGCTCCTATAATTCACCCCTCCACTTT. This codes for CASSQRQSSYNSPLHF.

This clone was recorded a few times. This chain uses TRBV15 with TRBJ2-2, with 8 bases lining up with TRBD1. Germline CDR1 LNHNV, CDR2 YYDKDF (reference sequence). After removal of 3 bases from V and 3 bases from J, the junction contained 3 bases not matched to a gene. CDR3 length equals 15 residues. The CDR3 loop is CATSRDRAYTGELFF. The CDR3 coding sequence is TGTGCCACCAGCAGGGACAGGGCGTACACCGGGGAGCTGTTTTTT.

The chain's CDR3 is CSTRTQGSYEQYF. CDR3 coding DNA: TGCAGCACAAGAACTCAGGGAAGCTACGAGCAGTACTTC. The chain links TRBV29-1 to TRBJ2-7; D is perhaps TRBD1 (5 bases). This CDR3 region has 13 residues. Trimming took off 8 bases at V and 3 bases at J, with 17 bases between the two ends. Germline values: CDR1 SQVTM, CDR2 ANQGSEA.

The chain uses TRBV7-8 and TRBJ1-5; possible D gene TRBD1, 5 bases. CDR1 and CDR2 (germline): SGHVS, FQNEAQ. The CDR3 runs 17 residues. V was trimmed by 5 bases and J by 3 bases, leaving 20 bases between them. This chain's CDR3 is CASSAGRIQAINQPQHF. The CDR3 DNA reads TGTGCCAGCAGCGCAGGCCGGATACAGGCGATCAATCAGCCCCAGCATTTT.

V and J are TRBV5-6 and TRBJ1-1, with a possible D match to TRBD1 (5 bases). The CDR3 spans 12 residues. The germline CDR1 and CDR2 sequences are SGHDT and YYEEEE. V was pared by 5 bases and J by 4 bases, with 9 bases between. CDR3 region: CASSSGSTEAFF. CDR3 nucleotide sequence: TGTGCCAGCAGTTCAGGGAGCACTGAAGCTTTCTTT.

This clone was counted a single time. This chain uses TRBV28 with TRBJ2-7, with 9 nucleotides matching TRBD1. Germline assignment: CDR1 MDHEN and CDR2 SYDVKM. The CDR3 has 14 residues. Trimming removed 4 bases from V and 0 bases from J; junction bases left unmatched: 1. CDR3 DNA sequence: TGTGCCAGCAGTTACAGGGGGCCCTCCTACGAGCAGTACTTC. Its translation is CASSYRGPSYEQYF.

This chain connects TRBV4-1 to TRBJ2-7, with D perhaps given as TRBD1 or TRBD2 (5 bases each). Trimming pared 4 bases from V and 5 bases from J, leaving 6 bases between. CDR1 and CDR2 (germline): MGHRA, YSYEKL. This CDR3 has 11 residues. The DNA for the CDR3 is TGCGCCAGCAGCCGGGGGAACGAGCAGTACTTC. Protein sequence: CASSRGNEQYF.